Following are 5 T cell receptor beta chains from one sample sequenced in a study of T cell responses to AZD1222 COVID-19 vaccine. This table comes from immunoSEQ multiplex PCR, and its TCRdb copy is limited to in-frame clones, with some not included. Of over 120,000 clones listed, just over 90% are singletons. The material was peripheral blood, obtained on day 0 of AZD1222 vaccination. All receptors derive from an adult in good health.

This sequence joins TRBV3-1 (or the pseudogene TRBV3-2) and TRBJ1-1; D possibly corresponds to TRBD1 (6 bases). The germline V gene has CDR1 LGHDT and CDR2 YNNKEL (reference sequence). The CDR3 extends over 16 amino acids. Trimming stripped 1 base from V and 6 bases from J, with 18 bases between. CDR3 coding DNA: TGTGCCAGCAGCCAAGCGGTCTACGGGGGCGCGGCTGAAGCTTTCTTT. Translation gives CASSQAVYGGAAEAFF.

J is TRBJ1-2 and V is TRBV5-1, with D possibly matching TRBD1 (5 bases). The CDR3 length is 14 residues. The V end was cut by 4 bases, the J end by 3 bases, with 13 bases between. Germline CDR1 is SGHRS and CDR2 is YFSETQ. The CDR3 region is CASSEAGPYYGYTF. The CDR3 DNA is TGCGCCAGCAGCGAGGCAGGGCCCTACTATGGCTACACCTTC.

The rearrangement links TRBV5-4 to TRBJ2-7; D gene uncertain. V was shortened by 3 bases and J by 3 bases, with 7 bases between the two germline ends. Germline V lookup: CDR1 SGHNT, CDR2 YYREEE (reference sequence). The length of the CDR3 is 12 residues. In nucleotides, the CDR3 is TGTGCCAGCAGCTCCCCCGACTACGAGCAGTACTTC. Translating gives CASSSPDYEQYF.

This chain uses TRBV7-6 with TRBJ2-7; D perhaps matches TRBD1 (5 bases). With 4 bases removed from V and 2 bases from J, the gap between germline ends came to 18 bases. Looked up from germline, CDR1 is SGHVS and CDR2 is FNYEAQ. The CDR3 covers 16 residues. The CDR3 bases are TGTGCCAGCAGCTCCGCGCTCCGGAGACAGCCCTACGAGCAGTACTTC. Translating gives CASSSALRRQPYEQYF.

The CDR3 region is CASMGANTEAFF. DNA for the CDR3: TGTGCCAGCATGGGGGCTAACACTGAAGCTTTCTTT. The V and J genes are TRBV11-3 and TRBJ1-1, with a possible D match to TRBD1 (6 bases). The germline V gene encodes CDR1 SGHNT and CDR2 YENEEA. This CDR3 region has 12 residues. V gave up 7 bases and J gave up 2 bases, with 8 bases separating them.